This T cell receptor beta chain comes out of a study of T cell responses to AZD1222 COVID-19 vaccine. On the study more broadly: Investigators merged groups given second doses at roughly 4 or roughly 12 weeks.

General observations from the study: Donors skewed white British and female; clonal diversity was possibly underestimated. Seropositive AZD1222 recipients at baseline numbered only five or six. Nearly half of spike-specific TCRs reportedly go after variant regions that carry no mutations.

Sequencing used immunoSEQ multiplex PCR; TCRdb keeps in-frame clones, though not all of them. The sample lists tens of thousands of clones, about 90% occurring once. Germline trimming cut 6 bases from V and 8 bases from J; bases unmatched to any gene: 12. This CDR3 comprises 15 residues. Germline CDR1 is MNHEY and CDR2 is SVGAGI. Points on this clone: As yet, its antigen is unknown.

This receptor was obtained from an adult in good health. Sample: peripheral blood, taken on day 0 of AZD1222 vaccination. The chain is built from TRBV6-5 and TRBJ2-2, with 7 bases that match TRBD1. The chain's CDR3 is CASRGTTGSGGELFF. In DNA form, the CDR3 reads TGTGCCAGCAGGGGTACGACAGGGTCGGGAGGGGAGCTGTTTTTT.